The 11 T cell receptor beta chains given below trace back to one sample, sequenced in a study of OX40 agonist ivuxolimab in advanced cancers. The repertoire was sequenced with immunoSEQ multiplex PCR; TCRdb's copy has only in-frame clones and lacks some. The repertoire holds roughly 91,000 clones, with about 96% as singletons. The material sequenced was CD4+ or CD8+ T cells sorted from blood, taken in a trial of the OX40 agonist ivuxolimab. Receptors were obtained from an adult with an advanced solid tumor such as melanoma, head and neck, liver or kidney cancer.

The rearrangement joins TRBV9 to TRBJ2-2, with D perhaps matching TRBD2 (6 bases). This CDR3 is 18 amino acids long. Trimming removed 3 bases from V and 4 bases from J, with 22 bases in between. Germline V gene lookup returns CDR1 SGDLS and CDR2 YYNGEE. The CDR3 nucleotides read TGTGCCAGCAGCGCCGTGAACCAACTCCGGGAGATCACCGGGGAGCTGTTTTTT. Residues: CASSAVNQLREITGELFF.

V usage is TRBV15 and J usage is TRBJ2-7; either TRBD1 or TRBD2 may fit D (5 bases each). The CDR3 has 17 residues. Between the trimmed V and J ends, which lost 3 bases and 3 bases, there was a span of 21 bases. The germline CDR1 and CDR2 sequences are LNHNV and YYDKDF (reference sequence). CDR3 protein: CATSRGVTGQADYEQYF. CDR3 sequence (DNA): TGTGCCACCAGCAGGGGGGTAACCGGTCAGGCGGACTACGAGCAGTACTTC.

In the case of this clone: One end of the junction varies from germline; a read error may be responsible. This chain uses TRBV5-4 with TRBJ2-5; 8 bases fit TRBD1. Looked up from germline, CDR1 is SGHNT and CDR2 is YYREEE (reference sequence). The CDR3 sequence is 15 residues long. The CDR3 nucleotides read TGTACCAGCAGCTTGTTAGCAGGGGGCGAGGAGACCCAGTACTTC. Its protein product is CTSSLLAGGEETQYF.

The V and J genes are TRBV4-1 and TRBJ1-1; 10 bases align to TRBD1. Germline CDR1 MGHRA, CDR2 YSYEKL. This CDR3 has 14 amino acids. V lost 4 bases to trimming and J lost 5 bases; unmatched junction nucleotides: 4. CDR3 amino acids: CASSPTGGGTEAFF. The CDR3 nucleotides read TGCGCCAGCAGCCCGACAGGGGGCGGAACTGAAGCTTTCTTT.

This clone was observed once. The V gene is TRBV27, the J gene TRBJ2-1; D is ambiguous. V was pared by 4 bases and J by 0 bases, with 7 bases between. The germline CDR1 and CDR2 sequences are MNHEY and SMNVEV (reference sequence). The CDR3 has 14 amino acids. CDR3 in DNA: TGTGCCAGCAGTTCCGTTCACTCCTACAATGAGCAGTTCTTC. Amino acids: CASSSVHSYNEQFF.

The V call is TRBV4-2, the J call TRBJ2-3; 7 bases are shared with TRBD1. The CDR3 extends over 12 amino acids. From germline, CDR1 is LGHNA and CDR2 YNFKEQ. With V trimmed by 6 bases and J by 3 bases, 0 bases remained unmatched. The CDR3 is CASRQGTDTQYF. In nucleotides, the CDR3 is TGTGCCAGCAGACAGGGGACAGATACGCAGTATTTT.

The chain couples TRBV9 to TRBJ2-5; 9 bases align to TRBD1. CDR1 is SGDLS, CDR2 YYNGEE, per germline. The CDR3 is 15 residues long. Trimming at V came to 3 bases and at J to 4 bases, leaving 7 bases not matched to a gene. The CDR3 here is CASSGPDRGRETQYF. DNA for the CDR3: TGTGCCAGCAGCGGACCGGACAGGGGAAGAGAGACCCAGTACTTC.

The J gene is TRBJ2-7, the V gene TRBV18, with TRBD2 matching over 9 bases. CDR1 is KGHSH, CDR2 LQKENI, per germline. Trimming removed 3 bases from V and 2 bases from J; junction bases left unmatched: 5. CDR3 length: 15 residues. CDR3 amino acids: CASSPISGSPYEQYF. CDR3 DNA sequence: TGTGCCAGCTCACCCATTAGCGGGAGTCCCTACGAGCAGTACTTC.

This chain links TRBV7-3 with TRBJ2-1; 11 nucleotides match TRBD2. With 4 bases clipped from V and 6 bases from J, the junction kept 8 bases outside the gene matches. Germline CDR1 SGHTA, CDR2 FQGTGA. The CDR3 covers 16 residues. CDR3 region: CASSSSSGRAFNEQFF. For the CDR3, the DNA is TGTGCCAGCAGCTCCAGTAGCGGGAGGGCCTTCAATGAGCAGTTCTTC.

V and J are TRBV29-1 and TRBJ1-5, with TRBD1 matching over 7 bases. There are 14 residues in the CDR3. V dropped 7 bases and J dropped 6; count of bases not matched to a gene: 12. Germline assignment: CDR1 SQVTM and CDR2 ANQGSEA. Here the CDR3 DNA reads TGCAGCGCTACGACAGGGCTCGAAGGTCAGCCCCAGCATTTT. It encodes CSATTGLEGQPQHF. Full variable domain (outside the CDR3, taken from reference TRBV29-1 and TRBJ1-5): SAVISQKPSRDICQRGTSLTIQCQVDSQVTMMFWYRQQPGQSLTLIATANQGSEATYESGFVIDKFPISRPNLTFSTLTVSNMSPEDSSIYLCSATTGLEGQPQHFGDGTRLSIL.

Notes on this clone: Its ends do not fully match the called genes, so a read error is possible. The CDR3 nucleotides are TGTGCCAGTAGTATAGGGACGCGTTTTGTTTTC. Translated: CASSIGTRFVF. The chain recombines TRBV19 with TRBJ2-6, with D unclear. This CDR3 spans 11 amino acids. Germline V gene sequence: CDR1 LNHDA, CDR2 SQIVND (reference sequence).